These 28 T cell receptor beta chains came from one sample sequenced in a study of CXCR3-negative and CXCR3-positive naive CD8 T cells (dated by TCRdb to between 2018 and 2021). The sequencer listed for this sample is NextSeq 550. The Human TCR Profiling Kit (MiLaboratory) was used to prepare UMI-labeled 5' RACE TRB cDNA libraries. The reads, reprocessed by TCRdb, yield one row per CDR3 protein sequence and no DNA. This sample's clone table shows 38,000 or so distinct CDR3 sequences. 1.5% to 2% of the sample comes from the top ten. Material: naive CXCR3- CD8+ T cells from blood. What this sample's cell subset or site label stands for: CD45RO-CCR7+CD27+CD95- naive CD8+ T cells lacking CXCR3 (TNR3-). Source of these receptors: a human donor in good health. Some clones in this sample may be carry-over from other donors' samples.

The chain uses TRBV7-2 and TRBJ2-3; checking the TCRdb D call of TRBD2 is not possible without DNA. Looked up from germline, CDR1 is SGHTA and CDR2 is FQGNSA. CDR3 length: 13 residues. The CDR3 region is CASSLGRAGVGYF.

The rearrangement joins TRBV12-3 or TRBV12-4 to TRBJ2-3; checking the TCRdb D call of TRBD2 is not possible without DNA. CDR3 size: 15 residues. CDR3: CASRGGGGATDTQYF.

The chain combines TRBV29-1 with TRBJ2-3; TCRdb gives TRBD1 as the D gene, but with no DNA this cannot be confirmed. The CDR3 sequence is 14 residues long. Germline-derived CDR1 and CDR2 are SQVTM and ANQGSEA. CDR3 sequence reads: CSVDGDGSTDTQYF.

This chain joins TRBV29-1 and TRBJ2-7; TCRdb gives TRBD2 as the D gene, but with no DNA this cannot be confirmed. Per the germline V gene, CDR1 is SQVTM and CDR2 is ANQGSEA. CDR3 length equals 13 residues. CDR3: CSVRGSGAHEQYF.

The chain combines TRBV19 with TRBJ2-5. CDR1 and CDR2 from the germline V gene are LNHDA and SQIVND (reference sequence). The CDR3 sequence is 14 residues long. CDR3 amino acids: CAVSMAGSKETQYF.

The chain couples TRBV20-1 to TRBJ2-1. CDR3 length: 14 amino acids. CDR1 is DFQATT and CDR2 is SNEGSKA in the germline V gene (reference sequence). The CDR3 loop is CSARKREPQNEQFF.

The rearrangement joins TRBV6-5 to TRBJ2-5; as DNA is missing, the TRBD1 call by TCRdb cannot be tested. Germline V gene sequence: CDR1 MNHEY, CDR2 SVGAGI. The CDR3 length is 14 residues. This chain's CDR3 is CASSPAGEQETQYF.

CDR3 residues: CASSTGDGLNNEQFF. The V and J genes are TRBV2 and TRBJ2-1; TCRdb names TRBD2, which stays unverified in the absence of DNA. Germline CDR1 is SNHLY and CDR2 is FYNNEI. CDR3 size: 15 residues.

The genes are TRBV29-1 and TRBJ2-7; with no DNA, the TCRdb D assignment of TRBD1 cannot be verified. Germline V gene data show CDR1 as SQVTM and CDR2 as ANQGSEA. This CDR3 contains 13 residues. Here the CDR3 reads CSVEPGQGNEQYF.

This rearrangement joins TRBV5-1 to TRBJ2-1; the TCRdb D gene call, TRBD2, has no DNA to confirm it. CDR3 length: 13 residues. CDR1 SGHRS and CDR2 YFSETQ come from the germline V gene. CDR3 sequence reads: CASSLVREDEQFF.

The chain is built from TRBV28 and TRBJ2-3; the TRBD1 assignment by TCRdb is unverifiable without DNA. Germline lookup yields CDR1 MDHEN and CDR2 SYDVKM. This CDR3 region has 15 residues. Here the CDR3 reads CASSRDRVSTDTQYF.

The gene calls are TRBV7-2 and TRBJ2-3. Germline V lookup: CDR1 SGHTA, CDR2 FQGNSA. The CDR3 is made up of 13 amino acids. The CDR3 region is CASSSPRTDTQYF.

The genes are TRBV20-1 and TRBJ1-2; TCRdb returns TRBD1, unconfirmable since there is no DNA. CDR1 is DFQATT, CDR2 SNEGSKA, per germline (reference sequence). The CDR3 totals 14 residues. The CDR3 loop reads CSAKGAGEDIGYTF.

Judged by frequency, this clonotype is medium-sized. This chain joins TRBV7-2 and TRBJ2-1; TCRdb proposes TRBD2, but this gene call is untestable without DNA. This CDR3 contains 14 residues. CDR1 and CDR2 from the germline V gene are SGHTA and FQGNSA. The CDR3 is CASSPRLAGNEQFF.

This chain uses TRBV11-3 with TRBJ2-1; TCRdb's assignment of TRBD2 cannot be checked, as there is no DNA. CDR3 length: 16 amino acids. CDR1 is SGHNT and CDR2 is YENEEA in the germline V gene. Here the CDR3 reads CASSLRTSGAYNEQFF.

V and J are TRBV29-1 and TRBJ2-2; absent DNA, TCRdb's TRBD2 call cannot be checked. This CDR3 has 15 amino acids. Germline V lookup: CDR1 SQVTM, CDR2 ANQGSEA. Here the CDR3 reads CSVLTDAGHTGELFF.

V is TRBV7-9 and J is TRBJ1-2; TCRdb lists TRBD1, though no DNA is available to test this call. In germline, CDR1 is SEHNR, CDR2 FQNEAQ (reference sequence). The CDR3 contains 14 residues. CDR3 sequence: CASTPKGEDYGYTF.

The rearrangement joins TRBV3-1 to TRBJ1-1; TCRdb reports TRBD1, a call that lacks DNA to check it against. The CDR3 loop spans 15 amino acids. Per germline, CDR1 LGHDT and CDR2 YNNKEL (reference sequence). Here the CDR3 reads CASSHASGGNAEAFF.

The CDR3 protein is CASSLDGGSYEQYF. The rearrangement uses TRBV5-5 and TRBJ2-7. This CDR3 is 14 amino acids long. The germline V gene has CDR1 SGHKS and CDR2 YYEKEE (reference sequence).

CDR3 amino acids: CSVAGTEAYEQYF. The chain recombines TRBV29-1 with TRBJ2-7; the D call from TCRdb, TRBD2, cannot be confirmed without DNA. The CDR3 runs to 13 residues. The germline V gene encodes CDR1 SQVTM and CDR2 ANQGSEA.

The chain links TRBV15 to TRBJ1-2. The CDR3 runs to 16 residues. The germline gives CDR1 LNHNV, CDR2 YYDKDF (reference sequence). This CDR3 is CATSTPPPGPAGGYTF.

The chain employs TRBV16 and TRBJ2-7; TCRdb designates TRBD1, a call that cannot be tested without DNA. The germline V gene encodes CDR1 KGHSY and CDR2 FQNENV. The CDR3 is made up of 15 amino acids. CDR3 residues: CASSPRTGHSYEQYF. Complete variable domain (other parts from reference TRBV16 and TRBJ2-7): GEEVAQTPKHLVRGEGQKAKLYCAPIKGHSYVFWYQQVLKNEFKFLISFQNENVFDETGMPKERFSAKCLPNSPCSLEIQATKLEDSAVYFCASSPRTGHSYEQYFGPGTRLTVT.

V and J are TRBV29-1 and TRBJ2-7; TCRdb reports TRBD1, a call that lacks DNA to check it against. This CDR3 spans 13 amino acids. In germline, CDR1 is SQVTM, CDR2 ANQGSEA. The CDR3 spells CSVGTGDQYEQYF.

The genes are TRBV11-2 and TRBJ1-2. Per the germline V gene, CDR1 is SGHAT and CDR2 is FQNNGV. There are 13 residues in the CDR3. The CDR3 protein is CASSFGGLYGYTF.

The gene calls are TRBV2 and TRBJ2-3; TCRdb proposes TRBD2, but this gene call is untestable without DNA. The CDR3 loop spans 17 amino acids. Per the germline V gene, CDR1 is SNHLY and CDR2 is FYNNEI. The CDR3 reads CASSESLAGLATDTQYF. The entire variable domain, with the rest obtained from reference TRBV2 and TRBJ2-3, is as follows: EPEVTQTPSHQVTQMGQEVILRCVPISNHLYFYWYRQILGQKVEFLVSFYNNEISEKSEIFDDQFSVERPDGSNFTLKIRSTKLEDSAMYFCASSESLAGLATDTQYFGPGTRLTVL.

The rearrangement links TRBV28 to TRBJ1-5. This CDR3 contains 16 residues. Germline V gene lookup returns CDR1 MDHEN and CDR2 SYDVKM. CDR3 loop: CASSSTMRLSNQPQRF.

The chain recombines TRBV6-2 or TRBV6-3 with TRBJ2-1; without DNA, the TCRdb call of TRBD2 cannot be checked. The CDR3 is 14 amino acids. CDR1 is MNHEY and CDR2 is SVGEGT in the germline V gene. The CDR3 spells CASSPAEGGNEQFF.

V gene TRBV7-9 combines with J gene TRBJ1-1. Germline V lookup: CDR1 SEHNR, CDR2 FQNEAQ (reference sequence). The CDR3 spans 15 residues. CDR3 protein: CASSLPTVLNTEAFF.